This entry lists 7 T cell receptor beta chains sequenced from one sample in a study of control samples from healthy donors and cancer patients. Clones were sequenced by immunoSEQ multiplex PCR, and TCRdb holds only the in-frame ones, with some missing. The repertoire has some 120,000 clones, around 87% of them found once; the top ten carry about 2.7%. Sequenced sample: blood. These receptors all come from a man in his sixties in good health.

The count of this clone is one. The V call is TRBV18, the J call TRBJ2-3; maybe TRBD1 (5 bases). Trimming took off 6 bases at V and 4 bases at J, with 14 bases between the two ends. Per the germline V gene, CDR1 is KGHSH and CDR2 is LQKENI. The CDR3 loop spans 14 amino acids. The CDR3 DNA is TGTGCCAGCTCGCGTCAGGGTTTGGCAGATACGCAGTATTTT. Protein sequence: CASSRQGLADTQYF.

The V call is TRBV7-3, the J call TRBJ2-2, with D maybe TRBD2 (6 bases). The CDR3 has 16 residues. V lost 2 bases, J lost 0 bases, and 10 bases lay in between. Germline V CDR1 and CDR2: SGHTA, FQGTGA. The CDR3 region has the DNA TGTGCCAGCAGCTTATTGGGGGGATCGAACACCGGGGAGCTGTTTTTT. Amino acid sequence: CASSLLGGSNTGELFF.

The rearrangement links TRBV3-1 (or the pseudogene TRBV3-2) to TRBJ2-1, with a tentative D call TRBD1 (5 bases). The CDR3 totals 14 residues. Germline loops: CDR1 LGHDT, CDR2 YNNKEL (reference sequence). The V end lost 1 base, the J end lost 5 bases, and 9 bases lay between the germline ends. The CDR3: CASSQVAGNNEQFF. The CDR3 region has the DNA TGTGCCAGCAGCCAAGTTGCAGGGAACAATGAGCAGTTCTTC.

V and J are TRBV10-3 and TRBJ1-2, with a possible D match to TRBD1 (5 bases). The CDR3 is made up of 15 amino acids. From germline, CDR1 is ENHRY and CDR2 SYGVKD. V lost 4 bases, J lost 4 bases, and 16 bases lay in between. The CDR3, as DNA: TGTGCCATCAGTGTGGCCCCGACGGGACCCTATGGCTACACCTTC. It is translated as CAISVAPTGPYGYTF.

V is TRBV7-9 and J is TRBJ1-4; perhaps TRBD1 as D (5 bases). Trimming pared 6 bases from V and 9 bases from J, leaving 23 bases between. This CDR3 region has 16 residues. Germline lookup yields CDR1 SEHNR and CDR2 FQNEAQ (reference sequence). The CDR3 region has the DNA TGTGCCAGCAGTCGCAATAGTGGGGGACTCCGGCAAAAACTGTTTTTT. It yields the protein CASSRNSGGLRQKLFF.

The chain uses TRBV5-1 and TRBJ2-3; 8 bases map to TRBD1. Trimming cost V 0 bases and J 5 bases; bases outside gene matches: 8. CDR3 length equals 16 residues. Germline V CDR1 and CDR2: SGHRS, YFSETQ. CDR3 nucleotide sequence: TGCGCCAGCAGCTTGGAAGTCAGGGGGCTGATAGATACGCAGTATTTT. This translates into CASSLEVRGLIDTQYF.

The chain links TRBV28 to TRBJ1-2; D unclear. The germline V gene has CDR1 MDHEN and CDR2 SYDVKM. CDR3 size: 12 residues. The V end lost 4 bases, the J end lost 5 bases, and 8 bases lay between the germline ends. CDR3 amino acids: CASSSFSYGYTF. CDR3 sequence (DNA): TGTGCCAGCAGTTCGTTCTCATATGGCTACACCTTC.